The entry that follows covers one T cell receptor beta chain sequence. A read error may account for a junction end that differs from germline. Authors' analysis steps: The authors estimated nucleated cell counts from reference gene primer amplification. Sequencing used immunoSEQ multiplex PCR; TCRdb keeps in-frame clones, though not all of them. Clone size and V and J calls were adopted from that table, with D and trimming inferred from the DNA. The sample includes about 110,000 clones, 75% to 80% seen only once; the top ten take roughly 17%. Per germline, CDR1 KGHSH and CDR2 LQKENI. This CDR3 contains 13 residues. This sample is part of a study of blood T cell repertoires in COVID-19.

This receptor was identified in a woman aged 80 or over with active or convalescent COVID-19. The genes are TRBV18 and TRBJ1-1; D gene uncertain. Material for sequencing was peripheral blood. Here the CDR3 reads CASSPQRNTEAFF. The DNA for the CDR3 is TGTGCCAGCTCGCCACAGAGGAACACTGAAGCTTTCTTT.